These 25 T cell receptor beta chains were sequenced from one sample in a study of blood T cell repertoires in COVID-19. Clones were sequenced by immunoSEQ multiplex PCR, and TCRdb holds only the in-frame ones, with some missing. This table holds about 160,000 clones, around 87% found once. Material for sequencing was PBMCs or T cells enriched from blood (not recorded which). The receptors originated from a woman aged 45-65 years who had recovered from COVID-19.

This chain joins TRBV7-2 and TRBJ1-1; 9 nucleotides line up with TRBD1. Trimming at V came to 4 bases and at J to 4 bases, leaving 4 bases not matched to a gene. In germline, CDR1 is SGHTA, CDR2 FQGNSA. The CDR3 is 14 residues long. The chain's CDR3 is CASSSPGQGTEAFF. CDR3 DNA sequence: TGTGCCAGCAGCTCTCCGGGACAGGGCACTGAAGCTTTCTTT.

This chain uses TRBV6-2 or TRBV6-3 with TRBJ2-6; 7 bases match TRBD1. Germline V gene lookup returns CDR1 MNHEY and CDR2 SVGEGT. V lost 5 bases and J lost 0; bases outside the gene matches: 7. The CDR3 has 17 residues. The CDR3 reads CASSHRGGPSGANVLTF. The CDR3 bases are TGTGCCAGCAGTCACAGGGGTGGCCCCTCTGGGGCCAACGTCCTGACTTTC.

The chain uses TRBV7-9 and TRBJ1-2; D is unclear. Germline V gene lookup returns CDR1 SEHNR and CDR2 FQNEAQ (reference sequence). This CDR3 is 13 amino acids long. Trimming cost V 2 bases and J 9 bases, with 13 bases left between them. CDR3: CASSLSGSFRYTF. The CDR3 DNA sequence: TGTGCCAGCAGCTTATCAGGCTCCTTTCGCTACACCTTC.

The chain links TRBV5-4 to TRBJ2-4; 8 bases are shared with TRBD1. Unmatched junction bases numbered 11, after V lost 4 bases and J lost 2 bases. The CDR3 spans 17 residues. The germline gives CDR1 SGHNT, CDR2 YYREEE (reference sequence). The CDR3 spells CASSPKTGVFSKNIQYF. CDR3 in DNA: TGTGCCAGCAGCCCGAAGACAGGGGTCTTCTCCAAAAACATTCAGTACTTC. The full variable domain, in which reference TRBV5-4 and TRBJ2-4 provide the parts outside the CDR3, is ETGVTQSPTHLIKTRGQQVTLRCSSQSGHNTVSWYQQALGQGPQFIFQYYREEENGRGNFPPRFSGLQFPNYSSELNVNALELDDSALYLCASSPKTGVFSKNIQYFGAGTRLSVL.

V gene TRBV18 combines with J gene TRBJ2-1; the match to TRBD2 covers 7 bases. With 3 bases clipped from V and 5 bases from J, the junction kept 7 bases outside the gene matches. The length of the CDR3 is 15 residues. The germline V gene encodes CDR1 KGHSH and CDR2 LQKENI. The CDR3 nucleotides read TGTGCCAGCTCACCGGCAGCGGGGATGAACAATGAGCAGTTCTTC. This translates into CASSPAAGMNNEQFF.

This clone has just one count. The CDR3 is CASSIGGGRTGELFF. In nucleotides, the CDR3 is TGTGCCAGTAGTATCGGCGGGGGCCGAACCGGGGAGCTGTTTTTT. The chain couples TRBV19 to TRBJ2-2; tentatively, D is TRBD2 (7 bases). The ends were cut back, 3 bases at V and 5 bases at J, with 13 bases in the middle. The germline gives CDR1 LNHDA, CDR2 SQIVND (reference sequence). The CDR3 spans 15 residues.

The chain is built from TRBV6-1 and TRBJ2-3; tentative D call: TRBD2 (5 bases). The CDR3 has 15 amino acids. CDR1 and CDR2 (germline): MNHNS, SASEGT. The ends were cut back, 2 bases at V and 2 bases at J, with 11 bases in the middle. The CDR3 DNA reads TGTGCCAGCAGTGAACCCTCGGGGTTCACAGATACGCAGTATTTT. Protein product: CASSEPSGFTDTQYF.

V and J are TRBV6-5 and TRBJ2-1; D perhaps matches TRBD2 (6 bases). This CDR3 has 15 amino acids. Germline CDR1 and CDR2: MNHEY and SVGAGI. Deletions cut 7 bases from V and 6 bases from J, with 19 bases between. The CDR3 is CASILGDSRLNEQFF. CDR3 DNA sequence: TGTGCCAGCATTTTAGGGGACTCACGGCTCAATGAGCAGTTCTTC.

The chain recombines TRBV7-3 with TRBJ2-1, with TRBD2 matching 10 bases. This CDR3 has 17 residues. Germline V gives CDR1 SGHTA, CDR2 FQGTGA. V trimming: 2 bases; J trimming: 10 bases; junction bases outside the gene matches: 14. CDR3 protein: CASSLDSGLAALGEQFF. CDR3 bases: TGTGCCAGCAGCTTAGATTCAGGACTAGCGGCCTTAGGGGAGCAGTTCTTC.

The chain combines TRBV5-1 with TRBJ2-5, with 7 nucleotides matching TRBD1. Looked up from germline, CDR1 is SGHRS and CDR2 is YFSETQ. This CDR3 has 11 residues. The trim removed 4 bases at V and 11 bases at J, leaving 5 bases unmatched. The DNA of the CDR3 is TGCGCCAGCAGCGAGGGGGCCCCTCAGTACTTC. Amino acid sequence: CASSEGAPQYF.

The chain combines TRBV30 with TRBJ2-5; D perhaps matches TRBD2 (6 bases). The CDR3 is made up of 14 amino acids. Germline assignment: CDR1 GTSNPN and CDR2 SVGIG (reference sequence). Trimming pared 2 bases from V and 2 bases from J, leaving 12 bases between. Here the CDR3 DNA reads TGTGCCTGGAGTTTGAGACTAGAACAAGAGACCCAGTACTTC. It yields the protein CAWSLRLEQETQYF.

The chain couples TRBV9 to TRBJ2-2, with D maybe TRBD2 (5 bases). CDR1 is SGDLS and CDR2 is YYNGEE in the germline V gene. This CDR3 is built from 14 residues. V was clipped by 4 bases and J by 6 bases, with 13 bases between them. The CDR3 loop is CASSPPEAPGELFF. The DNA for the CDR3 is TGTGCCAGCAGCCCCCCGGAGGCCCCCGGGGAGCTGTTTTTT.

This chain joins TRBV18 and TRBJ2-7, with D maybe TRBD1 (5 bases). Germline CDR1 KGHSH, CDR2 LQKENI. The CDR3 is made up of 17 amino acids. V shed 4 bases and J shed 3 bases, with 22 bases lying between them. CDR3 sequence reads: CASSREGPTGTHYEQYF. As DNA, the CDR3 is TGTGCCAGCTCACGGGAAGGCCCAACAGGTACCCACTACGAGCAGTACTTC.

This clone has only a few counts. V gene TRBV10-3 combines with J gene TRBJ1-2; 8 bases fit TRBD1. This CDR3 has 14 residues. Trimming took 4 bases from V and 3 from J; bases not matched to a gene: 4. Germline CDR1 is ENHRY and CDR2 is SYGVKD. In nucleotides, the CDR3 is TGTGCCATCAGTGGCAGGGGGCTATACTATGGCTACACCTTC. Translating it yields CAISGRGLYYGYTF.

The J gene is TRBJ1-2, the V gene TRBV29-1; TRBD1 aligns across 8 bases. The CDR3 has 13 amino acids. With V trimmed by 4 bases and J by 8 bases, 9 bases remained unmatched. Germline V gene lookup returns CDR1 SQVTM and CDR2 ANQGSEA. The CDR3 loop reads CSVGTGQFGGYTF. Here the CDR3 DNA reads TGCAGCGTTGGGACAGGGCAATTTGGAGGCTACACCTTC.

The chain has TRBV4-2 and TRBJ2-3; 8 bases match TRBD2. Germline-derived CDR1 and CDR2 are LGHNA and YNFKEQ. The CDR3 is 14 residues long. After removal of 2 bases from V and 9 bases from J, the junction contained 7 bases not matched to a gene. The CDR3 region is CASSQLRGVRTQYF. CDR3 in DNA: TGTGCCAGCAGCCAACTGCGGGGGGTACGAACGCAGTATTTT.

The DNA for the CDR3 is TGTGCCAGCAGTTACTCGATAGCGCTGGTTGAAGCTTTCTTT. Translating it yields CASSYSIALVEAFF. V gene TRBV6-5 combines with J gene TRBJ1-1; D is unclear. The CDR3 extends over 14 amino acids. Deletions cut 0 bases from V and 7 bases from J, with 12 bases between. Germline V gene lookup returns CDR1 MNHEY and CDR2 SVGAGI.

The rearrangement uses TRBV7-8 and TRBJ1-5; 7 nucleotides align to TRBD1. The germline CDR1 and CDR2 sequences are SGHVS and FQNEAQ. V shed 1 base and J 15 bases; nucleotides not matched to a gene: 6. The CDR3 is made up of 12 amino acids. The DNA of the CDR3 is TGTGCCAGCAGCTTAGTCAGGGGGTCAAGGCATTTT. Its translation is CASSLVRGSRHF.

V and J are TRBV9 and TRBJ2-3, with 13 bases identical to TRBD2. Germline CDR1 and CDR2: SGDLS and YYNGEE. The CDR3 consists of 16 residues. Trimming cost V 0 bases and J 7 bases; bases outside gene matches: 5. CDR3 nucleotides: TGTGCCAGCAGCGTAGGACTAGCGGGGGGTCTAAATACGCAGTATTTT. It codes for CASSVGLAGGLNTQYF.

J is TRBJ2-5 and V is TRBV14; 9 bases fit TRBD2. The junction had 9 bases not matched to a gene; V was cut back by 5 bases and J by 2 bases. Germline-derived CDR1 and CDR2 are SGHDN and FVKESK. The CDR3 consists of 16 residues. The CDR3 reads CASSEGVAGGQETQYF. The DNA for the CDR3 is TGTGCCAGCAGCGAGGGAGTGGCGGGGGGGCAAGAGACCCAGTACTTC.

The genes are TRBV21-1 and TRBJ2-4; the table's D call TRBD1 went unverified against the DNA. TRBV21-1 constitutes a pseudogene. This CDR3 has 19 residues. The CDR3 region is CASSKRDRGRVRAKNIQYF. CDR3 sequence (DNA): TGTGCCAGCAGCAAAAGGGACAGGGGGCGCGTGAGAGCCAAAAACATTCAGTACTTC.

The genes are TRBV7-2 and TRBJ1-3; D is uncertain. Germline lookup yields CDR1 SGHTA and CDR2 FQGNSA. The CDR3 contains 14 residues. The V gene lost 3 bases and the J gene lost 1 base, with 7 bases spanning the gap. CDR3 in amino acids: CASSFPSSGNTIYF. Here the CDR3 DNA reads TGTGCCAGCAGCTTTCCGTCGTCTGGAAACACCATATATTTT.

CDR3 in DNA: TGCGCCAGGGTCTCTGGCCCGAATGTAGCCAAAAACATTCAGTACTTC. Its protein is CARVSGPNVAKNIQYF. V gene TRBV23-1 combines with J gene TRBJ2-4; D is unclear. TRBV23-1 is placed among ORFs of uncertain function. This CDR3 region has 16 residues. V gave up 9 bases and J gave up 0 bases, with 18 bases separating them.

The CDR3 DNA is TGTGCCAGCAGTTACAGTGGATTAGCACCAGATACGCAGTATTTT. Its protein is CASSYSGLAPDTQYF. The rearrangement joins TRBV6-2 or TRBV6-3 to TRBJ2-3, with unresolved D. The CDR3 contains 15 residues. Germline CDR1 and CDR2: MNHEY and SVGEGT. Trimming left V 2 bases short and J 4 bases short, with 13 bases between.

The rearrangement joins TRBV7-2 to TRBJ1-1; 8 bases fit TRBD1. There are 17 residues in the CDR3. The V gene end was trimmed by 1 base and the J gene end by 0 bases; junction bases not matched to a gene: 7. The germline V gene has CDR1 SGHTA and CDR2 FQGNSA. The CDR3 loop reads CASSLVGQGGVNTEAFF. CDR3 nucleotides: TGTGCCAGCAGCTTAGTCGGACAGGGCGGAGTGAACACTGAAGCTTTCTTT.